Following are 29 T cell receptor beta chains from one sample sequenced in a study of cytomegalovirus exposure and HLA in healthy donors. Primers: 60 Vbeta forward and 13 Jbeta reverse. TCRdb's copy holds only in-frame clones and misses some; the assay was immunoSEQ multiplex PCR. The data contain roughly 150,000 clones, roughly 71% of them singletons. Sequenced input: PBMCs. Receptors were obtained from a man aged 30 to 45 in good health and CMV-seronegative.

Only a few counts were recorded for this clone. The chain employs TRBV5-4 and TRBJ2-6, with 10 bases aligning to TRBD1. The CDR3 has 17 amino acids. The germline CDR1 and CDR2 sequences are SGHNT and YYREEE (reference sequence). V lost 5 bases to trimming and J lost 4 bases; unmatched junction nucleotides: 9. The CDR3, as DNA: TGTGCCAGCAGGCCCGGACAGGGGGGTCGGGGGGCCAACGTCCTGACTTTC. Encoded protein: CASRPGQGGRGANVLTF.

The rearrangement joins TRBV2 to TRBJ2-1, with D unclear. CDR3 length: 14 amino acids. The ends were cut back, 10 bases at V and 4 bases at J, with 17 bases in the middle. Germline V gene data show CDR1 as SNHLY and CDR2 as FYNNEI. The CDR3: CAILPPPGYNEQFF. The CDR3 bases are TGTGCCATCCTGCCCCCTCCCGGGTACAATGAGCAGTTCTTC.

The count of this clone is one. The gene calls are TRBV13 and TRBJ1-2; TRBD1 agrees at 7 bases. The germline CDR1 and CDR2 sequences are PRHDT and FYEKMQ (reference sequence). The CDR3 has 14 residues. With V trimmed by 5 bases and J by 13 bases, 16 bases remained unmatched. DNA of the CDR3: TGTGCCAGCAGCCCCCGTCGCCGACAGGGTAGAGGCACCTTC. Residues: CASSPRRRQGRGTF.

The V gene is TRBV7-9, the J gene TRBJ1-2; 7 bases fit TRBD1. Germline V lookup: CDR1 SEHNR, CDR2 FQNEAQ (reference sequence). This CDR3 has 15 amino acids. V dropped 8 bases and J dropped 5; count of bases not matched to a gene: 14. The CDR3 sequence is CASENSGTAEYGYTF. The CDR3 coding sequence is TGTGCCAGCGAGAATTCCGGGACAGCTGAATATGGCTACACCTTC.

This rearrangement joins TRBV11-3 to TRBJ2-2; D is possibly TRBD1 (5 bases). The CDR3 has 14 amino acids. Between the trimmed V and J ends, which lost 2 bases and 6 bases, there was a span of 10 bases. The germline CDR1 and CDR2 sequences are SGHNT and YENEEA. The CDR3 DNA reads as TGTGCCAGCAGCTTACAGGGTAGCCCCGGGGAGCTGTTTTTT. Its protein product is CASSLQGSPGELFF. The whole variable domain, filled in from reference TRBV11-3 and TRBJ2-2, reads EAGVVQSPRYKIIEKKQPVAFWCNPISGHNTLYWYLQNLGQGPELLIRYENEEAVDDSQLPKDRFSAERLKGVDSTLKIQPAELGDSAVYLCASSLQGSPGELFFGEGSRLTVL.

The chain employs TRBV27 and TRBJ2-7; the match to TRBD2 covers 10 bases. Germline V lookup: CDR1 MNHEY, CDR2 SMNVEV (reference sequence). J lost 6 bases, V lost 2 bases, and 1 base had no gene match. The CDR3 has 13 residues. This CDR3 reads CASSLSGGVEQYF. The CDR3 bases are TGTGCCAGCAGTTTAAGCGGGGGGGTCGAGCAGTACTTC.

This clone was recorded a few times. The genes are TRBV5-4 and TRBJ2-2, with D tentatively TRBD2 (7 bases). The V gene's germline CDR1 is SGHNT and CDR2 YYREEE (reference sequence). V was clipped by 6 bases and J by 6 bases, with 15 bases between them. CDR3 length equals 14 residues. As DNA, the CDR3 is TGTGCCAGCACCTTTAGGGGGGGAGCCGGGGAGCTGTTTTTT. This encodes CASTFRGGAGELFF.

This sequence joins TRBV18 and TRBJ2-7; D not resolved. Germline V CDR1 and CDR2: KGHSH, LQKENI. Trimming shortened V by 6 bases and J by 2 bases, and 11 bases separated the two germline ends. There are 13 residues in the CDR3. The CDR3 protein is CASSPAQAYEQYF. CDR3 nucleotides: TGTGCCAGCTCTCCAGCCCAGGCCTACGAGCAGTACTTC.

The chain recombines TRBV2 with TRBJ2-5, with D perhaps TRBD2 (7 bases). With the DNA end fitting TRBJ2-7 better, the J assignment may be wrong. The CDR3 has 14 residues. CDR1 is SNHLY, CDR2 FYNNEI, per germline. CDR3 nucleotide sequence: TGTGCCAGCAAGGGGGGGGGAAGCTCCTACGAGCAGTACTTC. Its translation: CASKGGGSSYEQYF.

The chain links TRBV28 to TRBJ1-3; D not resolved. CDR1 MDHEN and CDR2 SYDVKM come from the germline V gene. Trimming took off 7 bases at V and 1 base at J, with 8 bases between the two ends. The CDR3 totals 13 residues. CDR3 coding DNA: TGTGCCAGCACCACAGTATCTGGAAACACCATATATTTT. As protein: CASTTVSGNTIYF.

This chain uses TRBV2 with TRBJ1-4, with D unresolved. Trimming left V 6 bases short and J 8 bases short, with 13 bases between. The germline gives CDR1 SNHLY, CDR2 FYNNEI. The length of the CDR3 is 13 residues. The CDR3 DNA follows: TGTGCCAGCAGGGAGGATTTTAAAGAAAAACTGTTTTTT. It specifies CASREDFKEKLFF. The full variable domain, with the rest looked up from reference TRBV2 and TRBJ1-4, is EPEVTQTPSHQVTQMGQEVILRCVPISNHLYFYWYRQILGQKVEFLVSFYNNEISEKSEIFDDQFSVERPDGSNFTLKIRSTKLEDSAMYFCASREDFKEKLFFGSGTQLSVL.

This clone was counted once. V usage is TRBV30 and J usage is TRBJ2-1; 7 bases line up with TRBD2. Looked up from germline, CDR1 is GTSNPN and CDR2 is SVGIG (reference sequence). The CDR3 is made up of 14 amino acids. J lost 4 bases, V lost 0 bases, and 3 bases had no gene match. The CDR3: CAWSVAGIYNEQFF. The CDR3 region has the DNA TGTGCCTGGAGTGTAGCGGGGATTTACAATGAGCAGTTCTTC.

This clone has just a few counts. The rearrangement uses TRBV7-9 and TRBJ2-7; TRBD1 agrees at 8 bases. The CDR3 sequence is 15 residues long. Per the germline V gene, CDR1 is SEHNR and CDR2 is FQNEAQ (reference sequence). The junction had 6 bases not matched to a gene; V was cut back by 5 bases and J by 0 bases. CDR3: CASSTRQGSSYEQYF. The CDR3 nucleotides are TGTGCCAGCAGCACCAGACAGGGGTCCTCCTACGAGCAGTACTTC.

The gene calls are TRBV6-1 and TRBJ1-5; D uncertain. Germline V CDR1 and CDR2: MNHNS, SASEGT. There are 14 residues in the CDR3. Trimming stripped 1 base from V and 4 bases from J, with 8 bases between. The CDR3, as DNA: TGTGCCAGCAGTGAAGTATCGGGAAATCAGCCCCAGCATTTT. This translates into CASSEVSGNQPQHF.

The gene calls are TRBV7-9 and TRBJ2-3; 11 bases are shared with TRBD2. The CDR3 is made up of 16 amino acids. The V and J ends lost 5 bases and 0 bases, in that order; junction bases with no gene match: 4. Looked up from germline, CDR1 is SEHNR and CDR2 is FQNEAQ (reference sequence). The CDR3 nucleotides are TGTGCCAGCAGCCGTACTAGCGGGAGAAGCACAGATACGCAGTATTTT. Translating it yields CASSRTSGRSTDTQYF.

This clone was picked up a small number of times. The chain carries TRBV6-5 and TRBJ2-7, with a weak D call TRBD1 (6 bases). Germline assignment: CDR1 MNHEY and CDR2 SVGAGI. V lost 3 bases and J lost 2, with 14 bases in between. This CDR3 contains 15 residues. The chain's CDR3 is CASSYNGQWTYEQYF. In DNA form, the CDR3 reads TGTGCCAGCAGTTATAACGGACAGTGGACCTACGAGCAGTACTTC.

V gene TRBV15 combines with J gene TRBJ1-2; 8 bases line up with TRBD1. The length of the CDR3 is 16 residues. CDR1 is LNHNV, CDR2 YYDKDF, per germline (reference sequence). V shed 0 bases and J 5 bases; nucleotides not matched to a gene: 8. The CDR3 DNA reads TGTGCCACCAGCAGAGACCTACAGGGGGGACCTTATGGCTACACCTTC. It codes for CATSRDLQGGPYGYTF.

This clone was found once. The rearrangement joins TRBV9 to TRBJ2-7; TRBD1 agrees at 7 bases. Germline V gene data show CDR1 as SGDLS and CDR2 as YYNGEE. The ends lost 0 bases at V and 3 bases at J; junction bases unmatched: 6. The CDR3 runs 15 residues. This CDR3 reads CASSVGQGVGYEQYF. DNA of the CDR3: TGTGCCAGCAGCGTAGGGCAGGGGGTAGGCTACGAGCAGTACTTC.

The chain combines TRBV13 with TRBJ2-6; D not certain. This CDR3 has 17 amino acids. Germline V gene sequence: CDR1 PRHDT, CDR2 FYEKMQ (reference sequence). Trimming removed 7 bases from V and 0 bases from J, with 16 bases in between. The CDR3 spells CASMFSRASSGANVLTF. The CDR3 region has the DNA TGTGCCAGCATGTTCTCGCGAGCCTCCTCTGGGGCCAACGTCCTGACTTTC.

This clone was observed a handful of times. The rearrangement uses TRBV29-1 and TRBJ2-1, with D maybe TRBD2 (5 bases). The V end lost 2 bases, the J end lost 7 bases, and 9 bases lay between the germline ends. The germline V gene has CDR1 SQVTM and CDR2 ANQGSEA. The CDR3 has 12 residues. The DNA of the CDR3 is TGCAGCGTTGAATTATGGAGGAATGAGCAGTTCTTC. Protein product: CSVELWRNEQFF.

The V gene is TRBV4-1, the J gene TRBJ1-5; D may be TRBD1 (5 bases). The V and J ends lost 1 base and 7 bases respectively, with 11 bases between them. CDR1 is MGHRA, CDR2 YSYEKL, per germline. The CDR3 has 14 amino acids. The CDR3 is CASSQGAGNQPQHF. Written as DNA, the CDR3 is TGCGCCAGCAGCCAAGGGGCAGGGAACCAGCCCCAGCATTTT.

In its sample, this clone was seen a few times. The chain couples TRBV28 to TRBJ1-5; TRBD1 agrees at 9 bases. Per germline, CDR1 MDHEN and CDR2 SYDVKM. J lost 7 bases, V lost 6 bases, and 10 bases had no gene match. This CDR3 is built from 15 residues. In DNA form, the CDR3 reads TGTGCCAGCAGCCGAGCGACAGGGGGTGAGCAGCCCCAGCATTTT. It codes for CASSRATGGEQPQHF.

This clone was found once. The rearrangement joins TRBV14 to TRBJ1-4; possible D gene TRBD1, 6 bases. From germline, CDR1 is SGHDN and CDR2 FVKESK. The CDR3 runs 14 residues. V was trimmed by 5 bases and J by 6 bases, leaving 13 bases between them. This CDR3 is CASSDRYRDEKLFF. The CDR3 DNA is TGTGCCAGCAGCGACCGATACAGGGATGAAAAACTGTTTTTT. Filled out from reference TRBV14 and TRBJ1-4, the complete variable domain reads EAGVTQFPSHSVIEKGQTVTLRCDPISGHDNLYWYRRVMGKEIKFLLHFVKESKQDESGMPNNRFLAERTGGTYSTLKVQPAELEDSGVYFCASSDRYRDEKLFFGSGTQLSVL.

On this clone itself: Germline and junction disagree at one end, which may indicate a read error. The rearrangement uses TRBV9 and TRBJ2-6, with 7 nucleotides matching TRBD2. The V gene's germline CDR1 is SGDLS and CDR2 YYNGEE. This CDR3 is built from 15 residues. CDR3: CASSPREGGANGLTF. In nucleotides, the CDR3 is TGTGCCAGCAGCCCCAGGGAGGGAGGGGCCAACGGCCTGACTTTC.

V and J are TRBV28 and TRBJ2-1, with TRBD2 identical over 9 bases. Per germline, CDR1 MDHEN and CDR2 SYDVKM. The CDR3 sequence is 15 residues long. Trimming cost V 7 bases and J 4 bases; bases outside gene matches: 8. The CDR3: CASTIAGAKYNEQFF. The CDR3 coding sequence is TGTGCCAGCACCATAGCGGGAGCGAAATACAATGAGCAGTTCTTC.

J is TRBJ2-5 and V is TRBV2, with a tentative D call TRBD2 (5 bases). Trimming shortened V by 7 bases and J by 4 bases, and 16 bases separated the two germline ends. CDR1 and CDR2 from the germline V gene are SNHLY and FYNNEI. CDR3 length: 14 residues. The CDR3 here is CASIRGRTGETQYF. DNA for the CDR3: TGTGCCAGCATCCGGGGTAGGACGGGAGAGACCCAGTACTTC. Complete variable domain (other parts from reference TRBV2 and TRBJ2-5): EPEVTQTPSHQVTQMGQEVILRCVPISNHLYFYWYRQILGQKVEFLVSFYNNEISEKSEIFDDQFSVERPDGSNFTLKIRSTKLEDSAMYFCASIRGRTGETQYFGPGTRLLVL.

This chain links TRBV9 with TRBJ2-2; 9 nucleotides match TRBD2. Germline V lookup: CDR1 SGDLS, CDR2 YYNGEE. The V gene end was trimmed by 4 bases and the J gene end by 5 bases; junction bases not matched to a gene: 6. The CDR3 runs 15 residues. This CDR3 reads CASSPRLAVTGELFF. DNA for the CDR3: TGTGCCAGCAGCCCCCGACTAGCGGTTACCGGGGAGCTGTTTTTT.

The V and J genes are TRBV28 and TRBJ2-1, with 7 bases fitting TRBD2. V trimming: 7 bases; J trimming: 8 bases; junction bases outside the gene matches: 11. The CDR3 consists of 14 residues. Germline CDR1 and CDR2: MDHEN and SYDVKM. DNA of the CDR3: TGTGCCAGCAAACCTTTGGGGAGGGCCGATGAGCAGTTCTTC. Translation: CASKPLGRADEQFF.

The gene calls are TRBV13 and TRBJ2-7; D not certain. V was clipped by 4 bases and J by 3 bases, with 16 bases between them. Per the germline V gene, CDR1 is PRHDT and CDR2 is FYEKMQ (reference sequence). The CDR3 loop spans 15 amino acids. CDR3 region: CASSSPGADGYEQYF. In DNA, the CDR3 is TGTGCCAGCAGCTCCCCCGGAGCTGATGGCTACGAGCAGTACTTC.